This entry lists 3 T cell receptor beta chains sequenced from one sample in a study of tumour-infiltrating T cells in Burkitt lymphoma. Profiling relied on immunoSEQ multiplex PCR, and the TCRdb table lists in-frame clones only, not all of them. Among fewer than 8,500 clones, 73% were seen once, and the ten largest hold 35% to 45%. Sequencing input: tumor tissue. All receptors come from a human donor with diffuse large B-cell lymphoma.

The chain has TRBV6-1 and TRBJ2-7; D gene ambiguous. CDR3 size: 13 residues. Trimming removed 3 bases from V and 2 bases from J, with 8 bases in between. The germline V gene encodes CDR1 MNHNS and CDR2 SASEGT. The CDR3 sequence is CASSDYTPYEQYF. For the CDR3, the DNA is TGTGCCAGCAGTGATTATACCCCCTACGAGCAGTACTTC.

The genes are TRBV5-1 and TRBJ1-5; D may be TRBD1 (5 bases). This CDR3 has 14 residues. Germline assignment: CDR1 SGHRS and CDR2 YFSETQ. V lost 5 bases, J lost 5 bases, and 14 bases lay in between. The CDR3, as DNA: TGCGCCAGCAGAGACGACAGCGAGCATCAGCCCCAGCATTTT. This translates into CASRDDSEHQPQHF.

As regards this clone: Germline and junction disagree at one end, which may indicate a read error. The CDR3 region is CASSQSGAVTF. The CDR3 DNA follows: TGTGCCAGCAGCCAATCCGGGGCTGTGACATTC. The chain employs TRBV2 and TRBJ1-2; tentatively, D is TRBD1 (5 bases). CDR3 length: 11 amino acids. CDR1 SNHLY and CDR2 FYNNEI come from the germline V gene. The whole variable domain, remainder taken from reference TRBV2 and TRBJ1-2, is EPEVTQTPSHQVTQMGQEVILRCVPISNHLYFYWYRQILGQKVEFLVSFYNNEISEKSEIFDDQFSVERPDGSNFTLKIRSTKLEDSAMYFCASSQSGAVTFGSGTRLTVV.